Reported below is one T cell receptor (beta chain). Sequencing was performed with immunoSEQ multiplex PCR; in TCRdb, only in-frame clones are kept and a portion is missing. The repertoire consists of 100,000 to 130,000 clones, with about 90% occurring once and the leading ten covering 4.5% to 6%. This record belongs to a study of T cell responses to AZD1222 COVID-19 vaccine. CDR3 size: 14 residues. Germline CDR1 SNHLY, CDR2 FYNNEI. V was clipped by 0 bases and J by 1 base, with 3 bases between them. This receptor was identified in an adult who received the AZD1222 COVID-19 vaccine. The J gene is TRBJ2-2, the V gene TRBV2; D uncertain. This sample comprised peripheral blood, obtained 28 days after the second AZD1222 dose. Here the CDR3 DNA reads TGTGCCAGCAGTGAAGCCGGGAACACCGGGGAGCTGTTTTTT. Translating it yields CASSEAGNTGELFF.